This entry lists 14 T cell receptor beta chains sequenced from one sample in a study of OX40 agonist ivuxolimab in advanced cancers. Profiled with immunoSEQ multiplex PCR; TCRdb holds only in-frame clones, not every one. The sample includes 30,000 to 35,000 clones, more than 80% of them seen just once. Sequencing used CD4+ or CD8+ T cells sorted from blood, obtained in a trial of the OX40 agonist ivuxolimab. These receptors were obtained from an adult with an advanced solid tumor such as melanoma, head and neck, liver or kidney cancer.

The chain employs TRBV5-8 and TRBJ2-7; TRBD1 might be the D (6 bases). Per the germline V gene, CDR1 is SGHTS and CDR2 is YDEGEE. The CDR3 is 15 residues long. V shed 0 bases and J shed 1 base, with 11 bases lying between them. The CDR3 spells CASSLGWTASYEQYF. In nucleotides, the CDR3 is TGTGCCAGCAGCTTGGGTTGGACAGCTTCCTACGAGCAGTACTTC.

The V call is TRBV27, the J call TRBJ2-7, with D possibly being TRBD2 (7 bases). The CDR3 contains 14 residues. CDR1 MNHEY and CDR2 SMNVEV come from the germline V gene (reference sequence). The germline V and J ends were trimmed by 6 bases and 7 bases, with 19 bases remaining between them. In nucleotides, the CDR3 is TGTGCCAGCAGCGGACTAGGGGGGACCGAGGAGCAGTACTTC. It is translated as CASSGLGGTEEQYF.

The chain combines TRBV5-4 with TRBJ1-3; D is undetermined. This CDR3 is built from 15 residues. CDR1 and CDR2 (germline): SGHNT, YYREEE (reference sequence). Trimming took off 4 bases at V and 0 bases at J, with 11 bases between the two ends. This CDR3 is CASSLDRHSGNTIYF. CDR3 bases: TGTGCCAGCAGCCTCGACCGACACTCTGGAAACACCATATATTTT.

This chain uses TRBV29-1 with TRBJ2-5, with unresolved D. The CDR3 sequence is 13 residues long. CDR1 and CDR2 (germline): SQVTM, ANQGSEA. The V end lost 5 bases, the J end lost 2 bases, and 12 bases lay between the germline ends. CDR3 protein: CSVPRDVQETQYF. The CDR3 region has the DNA TGCAGCGTTCCAAGGGATGTTCAAGAGACCCAGTACTTC.

The CDR3: CASSLGTSGRGDTQYF. The CDR3 DNA reads as TGTGCCAGCAGCTTAGGGACTAGCGGGCGAGGGGATACGCAGTATTTT. The V call is TRBV6-6, the J call TRBJ2-3; 12 nucleotides align to TRBD2. Germline values: CDR1 MNHNY, CDR2 SVGAGI (reference sequence). V lost 6 bases to trimming and J lost 6 bases; unmatched junction nucleotides: 10. This CDR3 has 16 amino acids.

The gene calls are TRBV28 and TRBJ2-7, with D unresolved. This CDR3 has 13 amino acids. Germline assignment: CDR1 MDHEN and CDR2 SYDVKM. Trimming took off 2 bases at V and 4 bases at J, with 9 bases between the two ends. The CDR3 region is CASSLVQIYEQYF. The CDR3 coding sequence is TGTGCCAGCAGTTTAGTCCAGATATACGAGCAGTACTTC.

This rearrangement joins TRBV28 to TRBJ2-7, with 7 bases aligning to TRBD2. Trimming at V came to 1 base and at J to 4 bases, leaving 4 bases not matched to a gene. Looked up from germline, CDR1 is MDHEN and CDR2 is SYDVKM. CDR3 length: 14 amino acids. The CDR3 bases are TGTGCCAGCAGTTTATCCGCGGGAGCTTACGAGCAGTACTTC. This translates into CASSLSAGAYEQYF.

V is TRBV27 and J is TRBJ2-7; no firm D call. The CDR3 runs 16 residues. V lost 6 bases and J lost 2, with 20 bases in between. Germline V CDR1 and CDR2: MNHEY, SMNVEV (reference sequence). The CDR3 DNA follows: TGTGCCAGCAGCTCCACAGACTCCGGTGCGACCTACGAGCAGTACTTC. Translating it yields CASSSTDSGATYEQYF.

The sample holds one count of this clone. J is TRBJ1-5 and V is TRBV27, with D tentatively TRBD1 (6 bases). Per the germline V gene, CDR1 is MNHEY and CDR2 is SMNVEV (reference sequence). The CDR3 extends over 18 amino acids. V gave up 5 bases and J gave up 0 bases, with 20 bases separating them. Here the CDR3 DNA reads TGTGCCAGCAGTCCGGGCGGGGGGGCAGTTATTAGCAATCAGCCCCAGCATTTT. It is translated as CASSPGGGAVISNQPQHF.

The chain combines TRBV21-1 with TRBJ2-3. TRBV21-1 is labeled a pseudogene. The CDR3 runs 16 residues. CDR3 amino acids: CASSAHPGHRTDTQYF. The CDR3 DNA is TGTGCCAGCAGCGCACACCCCGGGCACCGCACAGATACGCAGTATTTT.

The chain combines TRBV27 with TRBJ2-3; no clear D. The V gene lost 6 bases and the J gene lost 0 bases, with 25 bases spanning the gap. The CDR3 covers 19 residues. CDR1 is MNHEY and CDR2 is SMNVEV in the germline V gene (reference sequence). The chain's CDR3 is CASRSYGTTSTSSTDTQYF. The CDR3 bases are TGTGCCAGCAGATCATACGGAACGACTTCAACTTCTAGCACAGATACGCAGTATTTT.

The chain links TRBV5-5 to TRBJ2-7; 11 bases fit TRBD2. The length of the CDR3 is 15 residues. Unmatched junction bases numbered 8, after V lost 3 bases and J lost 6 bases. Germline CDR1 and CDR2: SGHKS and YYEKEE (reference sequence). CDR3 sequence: CASSYILAGAAEQYF. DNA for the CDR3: TGTGCCAGCAGCTATATACTAGCGGGAGCGGCCGAGCAGTACTTC.

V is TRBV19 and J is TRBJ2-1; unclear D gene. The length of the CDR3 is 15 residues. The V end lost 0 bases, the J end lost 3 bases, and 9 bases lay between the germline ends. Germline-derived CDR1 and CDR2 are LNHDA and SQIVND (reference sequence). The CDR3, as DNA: TGTGCCAGTAGTATAGAAGGGCCTTTCTACAATGAGCAGTTCTTC. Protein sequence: CASSIEGPFYNEQFF.

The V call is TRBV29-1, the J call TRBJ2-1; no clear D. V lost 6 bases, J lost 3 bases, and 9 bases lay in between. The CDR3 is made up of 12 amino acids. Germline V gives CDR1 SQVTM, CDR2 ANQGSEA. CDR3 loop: CSVPTVYNEQFF. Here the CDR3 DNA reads TGCAGCGTCCCGACGGTCTACAATGAGCAGTTCTTC.